The clone carrying this T cell receptor (beta chain) was counted only a few times. The record originates from a study of T cells in localized non-small cell lung cancer. Generated by immunoSEQ multiplex PCR, the TCRdb table keeps only in-frame clones and is missing some. This table has about 36,000 clones, approximately 90% appearing once. This clonotype was sampled from a woman aged 40 to 75 with stage I lung adenocarcinoma. Sample: peripheral blood, taken before any cancer treatment.

The CDR3 sequence: CASSAGQNKASYEQYF. As DNA, the CDR3 is TGTGCCAGCTCAGCGGGACAGAACAAGGCCTCCTACGAGCAGTACTTC. V gene TRBV18 combines with J gene TRBJ2-7, with TRBD1 as a possible D gene (7 bases). Germline V gives CDR1 KGHSH, CDR2 LQKENI. The CDR3 has 16 residues. V was trimmed by 5 bases and J by 0 bases, leaving 17 bases between them.